The subject of this entry is one T cell receptor (beta chain). Its antigen remains undetermined. It has no much larger one-base neighbor in the sample; base qualities were not kept. The data derive from a study of beta chain features in type 1 diabetes (dated by TCRdb to between 2018 and 2020). Regarding the complete study: Mean age, gender distribution, total cell number and subset yield did not differ between patients and healthy donors. A total of roughly 100 million sorted cells were examined across all samples, and the number of cells per subset was strongly correlated with RNA yield. In the study, TCRB repertoires of sorted circulating CD4+ T cell subsets from recently diagnosed type 1 diabetes patients were compared with those of matched healthy donors. Naive and central memory subsets were obtained from all 30 or so donors, but regulatory and stem cell-like memory subsets were isolated from only 8 patients and roughly eight healthy donors. Results the study describes overall, beyond this receptor: PCR may preferentially amplify shorter templates, but because patient and control samples were amplified and corrected together, any resulting skew would affect both groups equally. Because cDNA was sequenced instead of genomic DNA, highly expressing activated cells could be over-represented, though the groups showed no difference in activation or CD3 levels. The naive, central memory and regulatory TCRB repertoires appeared to resemble one another more closely among patients than among healthy donors. Because the HLA sub-analyses included only small numbers of individuals, any influence of HLA type on TCRB rearrangement was left unresolved. Type 1 diabetes patients showed a moderate but significant shortening of TCRB CDR3 length in all four CD4+ subsets. At VDJ recombination sites, type 1 diabetes patients had fewer insertions and more deleted nucleotides, which implies abnormalities in thymic rearrangement.

V and J are truncated by 4 bases and 1 base respectively, leaving an intervening sequence of 11 bases. CDR1 and CDR2, looked up from the germline V gene, are SGHRS and YFSETQ. The CDR3, from cysteine to phenylalanine, totals 14 residues. Left in the record is the CDR3 DNA by itself, 42 bases read in frame from the first base. A single peripheral blood draw of about 116 mL on average was collected from each donor into heparinised tubes. A BD FACSAria II and a panel including CD45RO, CCR7, CD25, CD127, CD95 and CD27 were used to sort naive, central memory, regulatory and stem cell-like memory CD4+ T cells. All sorted populations exceeded 95% purity. PBMCs were separated immediately by Lymphoprep density gradient centrifugation and were stained directly, without being cultured. To minimize batch effects, samples were stained and sorted in pairs, one healthy donor with one patient per experiment. The entire amount of isolated RNA was reverse transcribed using the High Capacity cDNA Reverse Transcription Kit, so the sequenced TCRB transcripts were expressed ones. Deep immunoSEQ sequencing was applied to naive, central memory and regulatory T cell samples, giving an average of roughly 3.5 million total reads per sample. Sorted cells were lysed in RLT buffer, and RNA was extracted using DNase-treated RNeasy Micro or Mini kits according to cell number. To prevent cross-contamination, every cell subset was processed on its own, while patient and healthy donor samples were processed together. The immunoSEQ multiplex PCR was used to amplify TCRB sequences from cDNA, generating 87-bp fragments that spanned the CDR3 region. Sequencing of the amplicons was performed on the Illumina HiSeq platform. The study's processing was this. PCR bias was computationally corrected using synthetic template baselines, reads within Hamming distance 2 were collapsed, and singletons that could not be merged were discarded. Reads were aligned against IMGT so that V, D and J genes, CDR3 length and insertions or deletions at six rearrangement sites could be assigned. Within each subset, clonotype counts were normalized to sorted cell number, and only after that were true diversity and Gini coefficients computed with the tcR R package. The overlap coefficient, calculated on TCRB nucleotide sequences, was used to quantify repertoire sharing. As stored in TCRdb, this immuneACCESS dataset retains in-frame rearrangements with V and J assigned. A fraction of the clones does not appear; measured against another copy, unresolved V genes explain less than half of the discrepancy, and the remainder lacks a known reason. Clone size and the V and J calls come from that table; the DNA yielded D and trimming. For this sample the table gives about 140,000 clones, of which about a tenth were detected only once. 0.65% of the sample comes from the top ten.

This TCR was recovered from a woman aged 40 to 50 in good health. This chain joins TRBV5-1 to TRBJ1-2; the D gene identity is not certain. The specimen was central memory CD4+ T cells from blood. The CDR3 amino acid sequence is: CASSPAGNNYGYTF. The DNA sequence is as follows: TGCGCCAGCAGCCCCGCGGGTAATAACTATGGCTACACCTTC.